Below, one T cell receptor (beta chain) is given with its context. This record comes from a study of blood T cell repertoires in COVID-19. Assay used: immunoSEQ multiplex PCR; TCRdb lists only in-frame clones, some missing. The table has roughly 100,000 clones, 76% seen once. V was shortened by 2 bases and J by 5 bases, with 13 bases between the two germline ends. This CDR3 has 15 residues. The germline V gene has CDR1 MDHEN and CDR2 SYDVKM. This TCR derives from a man older than 75 with COVID-19, enrolled during active disease. The gene calls are TRBV28 and TRBJ2-1; the D gene is possibly TRBD1 (7 bases). Sequenced material: peripheral blood. In nucleotides, the CDR3 is TGTGCCAGCAGTTTACAGGGGGGACTGGACAATGAGCAGTTCTTC. It yields the protein CASSLQGGLDNEQFF.